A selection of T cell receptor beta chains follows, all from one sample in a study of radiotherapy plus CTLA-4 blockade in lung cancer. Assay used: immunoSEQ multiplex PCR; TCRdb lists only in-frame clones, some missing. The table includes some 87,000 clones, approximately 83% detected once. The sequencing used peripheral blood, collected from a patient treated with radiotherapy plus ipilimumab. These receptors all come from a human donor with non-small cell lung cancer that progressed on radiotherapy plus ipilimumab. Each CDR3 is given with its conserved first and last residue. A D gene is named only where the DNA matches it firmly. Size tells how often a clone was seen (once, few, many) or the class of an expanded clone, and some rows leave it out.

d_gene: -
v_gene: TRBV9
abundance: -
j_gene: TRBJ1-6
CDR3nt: TGTGCCAGCAGCCCCCAGTGGGCGGACTCACCCCTCCACTTT
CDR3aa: CASSPQWADSPLHF

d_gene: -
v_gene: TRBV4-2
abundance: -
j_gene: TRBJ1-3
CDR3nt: TGTGCCAGCAGCCAAGAGGTCGACACCTCTGGAAACACCATATATTTT
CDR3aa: CASSQEVDTSGNTIYF

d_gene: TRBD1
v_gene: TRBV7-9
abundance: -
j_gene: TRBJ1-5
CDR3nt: TGTGCCAGCAGCTCCCGACAGGGAGGAGCCCAGCATTTT
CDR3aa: CASSSRQGGAQHF

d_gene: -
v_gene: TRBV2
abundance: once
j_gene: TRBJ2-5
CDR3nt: TGTGCCAGCTCGACGAGTGGGGTACAAGAGACCCAGTACTTC
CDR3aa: CASSTSGVQETQYF

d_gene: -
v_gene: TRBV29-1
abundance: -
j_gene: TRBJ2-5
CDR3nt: TGCAGCGTTGAAGCCCATGAGGGGGGCGCTGGGGTCCTCCAAGAGACCCAGTACTTC
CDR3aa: CSVEAHEGGAGVLQETQYF

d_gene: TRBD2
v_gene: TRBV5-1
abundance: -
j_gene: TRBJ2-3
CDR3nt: TGCGCCAGCAGCTTCAGCGGGAGTGGGCCAGATACGCAGTATTTT
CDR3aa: CASSFSGSGPDTQYF

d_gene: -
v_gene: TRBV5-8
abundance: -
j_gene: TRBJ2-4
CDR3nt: TGTGCCAGCAGCTTGTCGAAATTCAAAGGGGCCAAAAACATTCAGTACTTC
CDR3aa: CASSLSKFKGAKNIQYF

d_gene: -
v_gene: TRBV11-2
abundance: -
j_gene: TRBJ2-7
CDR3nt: TGTGCCAGCAGCTTAGACCCGGGCAGGTACGAGCAGTACTTC
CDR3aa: CASSLDPGRYEQYF

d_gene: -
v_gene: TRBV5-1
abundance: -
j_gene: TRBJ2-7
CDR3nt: TGCGCCAGCGCCTTGGCGGAGGGGGGCGGCTCCTACGAGCAGTACTTC
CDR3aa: CASALAEGGGSYEQYF

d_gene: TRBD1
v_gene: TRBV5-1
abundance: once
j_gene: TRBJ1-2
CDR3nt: TGCGCCAGCAGCTTACAAACAGGGGACTATGGCTACACCTTC
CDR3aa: CASSLQTGDYGYTF

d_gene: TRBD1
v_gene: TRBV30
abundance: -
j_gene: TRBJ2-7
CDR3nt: TGTGCCTGGAGTATACAAGCCGGGACAGGGGGGCGCTCCTACGAGCAGTACTTC
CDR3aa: CAWSIQAGTGGRSYEQYF

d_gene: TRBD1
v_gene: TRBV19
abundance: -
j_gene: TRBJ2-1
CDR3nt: TGTGCCAGTACCTCGACAGGGGTAAACAATGAGCAGTTCTTC
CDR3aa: CASTSTGVNNEQFF

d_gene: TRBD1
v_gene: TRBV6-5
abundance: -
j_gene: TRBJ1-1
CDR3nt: TGTGCCAGACCCAGGGGGAAGGACACTGAAGCTTTCTTT
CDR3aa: CARPRGKDTEAFF

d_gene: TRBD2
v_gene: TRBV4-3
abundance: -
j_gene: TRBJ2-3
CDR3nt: TGCGCCAGCAGCCCCCGGATGGGACTAGCGGGGGGCCCTACGCAGTATTTT
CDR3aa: CASSPRMGLAGGPTQYF

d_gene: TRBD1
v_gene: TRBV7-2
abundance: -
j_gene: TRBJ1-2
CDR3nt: TGTGCCAGCAGCCCGGGACAGAGGCAAGGTGGCTACACCTTC
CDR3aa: CASSPGQRQGGYTF

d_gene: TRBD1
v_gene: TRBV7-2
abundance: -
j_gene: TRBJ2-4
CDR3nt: TGTGCCAGCAGCTACCCCGAGGGGGCGAGTGCCAAAAACATTCAGTACTTC
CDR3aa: CASSYPEGASAKNIQYF

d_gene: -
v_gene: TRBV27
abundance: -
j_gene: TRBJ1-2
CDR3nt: TGTGCCAGCAGTTTACGGGGTAGCTATGGCTACACCTTC
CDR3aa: CASSLRGSYGYTF